This entry is about one T cell receptor beta chain. Its cognate antigen is unknown. The sample comes from a study of T-cell memory formation after mild COVID-19. Overall study results and limits: Of the contracting clones, CD4+ ones lay mainly in CM and EM, and CD8+ ones in EMRA.

Via MiXCR, TCRdb re-called the 5' RACE reads, giving one row per CDR3 protein. The sample shows about 400,000 distinct CDR3 sequences, about 20% of them seen only once. V shed 0 bases and J shed 0 bases, with 6 bases lying between them. Germline V CDR1 and CDR2: DFQATT, SNEGSKA (reference sequence). This CDR3 contains 14 residues. The chain employs TRBV20-1 and TRBJ1-5; D unclear. This TCR was recovered from a man between 18 and 35 years old who had mild COVID-19 (a few samples of this study predate the infection). Cell type and time point are not known. Sequenced material: PBMCs or a T cell subset sorted from them (not recorded which). The CDR3 protein is CSARESLSNQPQHF. The CDR3 bases are TGCAGTGCTAGAGAGAGCCTTAGCAATCAGCCCCAGCATTTT.